This TCR beta chain stems from a study of T cell responses to AZD1222 COVID-19 vaccine. Across the whole study: Researchers grouped second doses given at about 4 or about 12 weeks into one pool.

Sequenced by immunoSEQ multiplex PCR; TCRdb stores in-frame clones only, minus some. The table has about 100,000 clones, around 90% seen once. Whole-study findings and limits: Increased Spike-specific TCR breadth and depth were observed after two AZD1222 doses. The donors showed a predominance of white British ancestry and of females, with possible underestimation of clonal diversity.

CDR3 length equals 15 residues. Trimming stripped 6 bases from V and 5 bases from J, with 16 bases between. Germline V lookup: CDR1 MNHEY, CDR2 SMNVEV (reference sequence). Details on this clone: The antigen remains unidentified.

This chain joins TRBV27 and TRBJ2-2, with D hard to call. The TCR originated in an adult in good health. Here the sequenced sample was peripheral blood, taken on day 0 of AZD1222 vaccination. CDR3 in DNA: TGTGCCAGCAGCCTACGGACGCACCCTACCGGGGAGCTGTTTTTT. As protein: CASSLRTHPTGELFF.